These T cell receptor beta chains were read from a single sample in a study of OX40 agonist ivuxolimab in advanced cancers. TCRdb's table, derived via immunoSEQ multiplex PCR, lists solely in-frame clones and lacks some. The sample lists about 70,000 clones; approximately 82% were seen once. The sequencing here drew on CD4+ or CD8+ T cells sorted from blood, taken in a trial of the OX40 agonist ivuxolimab. The receptors derive from an adult with an advanced solid tumor such as melanoma, head and neck, liver or kidney cancer. CDR3s include the opening cysteine and the closing phenylalanine or tryptophan. The D gene is left open where the match is weak. Rows may omit the clone size; those that give it use once, few, many or a size class.

clone_size j_call d_call v_call cdr3_aa cdr3_nt
- TRBJ1-4 TRBD1 TRBV30 CACRRDRNEKLFF TGTGCCTGCCGCCGGGACAGAAATGAAAAACTGTTTTTT
- TRBJ1-1 - TRBV5-6 CASSLPTDAMEAFF TGTGCCAGCAGCCTCCCGACAGACGCAATGGAAGCTTTCTTT
- TRBJ2-1 TRBD2 TRBV28 CASSLVGGYNEQFF TGTGCCAGCAGTTTAGTCGGGGGGTACAATGAGCAGTTCTTC
- TRBJ1-1 - TRBV7-2 CASSGRQVNTEAFF TGTGCCAGCAGCGGCCGTCAGGTGAACACTGAAGCTTTCTTT
few TRBJ1-2 - TRBV7-8 CASSPLWDRSYTF TGTGCCAGCAGCCCACTCTGGGATAGGAGCTACACCTTC
- TRBJ1-2 - TRBV6-4 CASSSGPLTNYGYTF TGTGCCAGCAGTTCGGGACCCTTAACTAACTATGGCTACACCTTC
once TRBJ2-7 TRBD2 TRBV7-2 CASRSGRANSYEQYF TGTGCCAGCAGAAGCGGGAGGGCCAACTCCTACGAGCAGTACTTC
- TRBJ2-3 TRBD2 TRBV7-8 CASSLIAGGPGDTQYF TGTGCCAGCAGCTTAATAGCGGGGGGGCCGGGAGATACGCAGTATTTT
few TRBJ2-5 TRBD2 TRBV10-3 CAINQRGAQETQYF TGTGCCATCAACCAGCGGGGGGCCCAAGAGACCCAGTACTTC
- TRBJ2-7 TRBD2 TRBV7-9 CASSPRLAFYEQYF TGTGCCAGCAGCCCGAGACTAGCGTTCTACGAGCAGTACTTC
few TRBJ2-7 TRBD2 TRBV5-1 CASSWGLAGDEQYF TGCGCCAGCAGCTGGGGACTAGCGGGAGACGAGCAGTACTTC
- TRBJ1-5 - TRBV7-2 CASSLTDNQPQHF TGTGCCAGCAGCTTAACGGACAATCAGCCCCAGCATTTT
- TRBJ1-6 - TRBV9 CASSGRSGAGSPLHF TGTGCCAGCAGCGGGCGGTCTGGGGCGGGTTCACCCCTCCACTTT
- TRBJ1-4 TRBD1 TRBV5-5 CASSLTGGNEKLFF TGTGCCAGCAGCTTGACAGGGGGTAATGAAAAACTGTTTTTT
- TRBJ2-1 - TRBV5-1 CASSFGALEQFF TGCGCCAGCAGCTTTGGGGCCCTGGAGCAGTTCTTC
- TRBJ1-2 TRBD1 TRBV5-1 CASSLARDSTSNYGYTF TGCGCCAGCAGCTTGGCACGGGACAGTACCTCTAACTATGGCTACACCTTC
few TRBJ2-1 - TRBV27 CASSLNSYNEQFF TGTGCCAGCAGTTTAAACTCCTACAATGAGCAGTTCTTC
- TRBJ2-4 TRBD2 TRBV7-2 CASSLEGGGVAKNIQYF TGTGCCAGCAGCTTAGAAGGCGGGGGGGTAGCCAAAAACATTCAGTACTTC
- TRBJ2-1 - TRBV7-2 CASREGRSSYNEQFF TGTGCCAGTCGCGAAGGGCGAAGCTCCTACAATGAGCAGTTCTTC
- TRBJ2-5 - TRBV4-1 CASSQAVALETQYF TGCGCCAGCAGCCAGGCTGTAGCGTTGGAGACCCAGTACTTC
- TRBJ2-2 TRBD2 TRBV7-3 CASSLYRGRSATGELFF TGTGCCAGCAGCTTATATCGCGGGAGAAGTGCCACCGGGGAGCTGTTTTTT
- TRBJ2-3 - TRBV29-1 CSLPPRQKDTQYF TGCAGCCTCCCCCCCCGACAGAAAGATACGCAGTATTTT
once TRBJ1-4 TRBD1 TRBV27 CASSSFTGGLGEKLFF TGTGCCAGCAGTTCCTTTACAGGGGGATTAGGAGAAAAACTGTTTTTT
- TRBJ1-3 - TRBV2 CASRRSRQDLSGNTIYF TGTGCCAGCCGGAGGAGCAGACAGGACCTCTCTGGAAACACCATATATTTT
- TRBJ2-2 - TRBV19 CASTAGRRRDTGELFF TGTGCCAGTACCGCCGGTCGGAGGCGAGACACCGGGGAGCTGTTTTTT
- TRBJ2-1 TRBD2 TRBV2 CASSRTSGNVRDEQFF TGTGCCAGCAGTAGGACTAGCGGTAACGTGAGGGATGAGCAGTTCTTC
- TRBJ2-7 TRBD1 TRBV5-4 CASSSGQGQDEQYF TGTGCCAGCAGCTCCGGACAGGGGCAGGACGAGCAGTACTTC
- TRBJ2-1 TRBD2 TRBV2 CASDAGGPDEQFF TGTGCCAGCGATGCGGGGGGGCCGGATGAGCAGTTCTTC
few TRBJ1-2 TRBD1 TRBV6-5 CASSPDRGLEGYTF TGTGCCAGCAGTCCGGACAGGGGGCTCGAGGGCTACACCTTC
- TRBJ2-3 TRBD1 TRBV28 CASHDRGRFAASTDTQYF TGTGCCAGCCACGACAGGGGGCGCTTCGCCGCTAGCACAGATACGCAGTATTTT
- TRBJ2-5 TRBD2 TRBV18 CASSPALAGGTQETQYF TGTGCCAGCTCACCCGCTTTAGCGGGAGGTACTCAAGAGACCCAGTACTTC
once TRBJ1-5 TRBD1 TRBV7-2 CASSSGTGTQPQHF TGTGCCAGCAGCTCAGGGACAGGGACTCAGCCCCAGCATTTT
- TRBJ2-3 - TRBV5-1 CASSLGQGGPDTQYF TGCGCCAGCAGCTTAGGCCAGGGTGGCCCAGATACGCAGTATTTT
once TRBJ2-7 - TRBV30 CAWSGLARSYEQYF TGTGCCTGGAGTGGGCTAGCGCGCTCCTACGAGCAGTACTTC
- TRBJ2-7 - TRBV29-1 CSVRGQDEQYF TGCAGCGTCCGGGGCCAAGACGAGCAGTACTTC
- TRBJ2-1 - TRBV5-1 CASSFTYSSYNEQFF TGCGCCAGCAGCTTCACTTATAGCTCCTACAATGAGCAGTTCTTC
- TRBJ2-5 - TRBV5-1 CASSLGSETQYF TGCGCCAGCAGCTTGGGTTCCGAGACCCAGTACTTC
- TRBJ2-3 - TRBV2 CASSPAGAADTQYF TGTGCCAGCAGTCCTGCAGGGGCCGCAGATACGCAGTATTTT
- TRBJ1-4 - TRBV6-7 CASSYGRRQVGKLFF TGTGCCAGCAGTTACGGCCGACGACAGGTCGGAAAACTGTTTTTT
once TRBJ2-5 - TRBV7-2 CASSGGPQETQYF TGTGCCAGCAGCGGAGGCCCACAAGAGACCCAGTACTTC
- TRBJ1-4 - TRBV30 CAWSEAATNEKLFF TGTGCCTGGAGTGAGGCAGCAACTAATGAAAAACTGTTTTTT
few TRBJ1-2 TRBD1 TRBV19 CASSIDREGGYTF TGTGCCAGTAGTATCGACAGGGAAGGCGGCTACACCTTC
- TRBJ2-5 - TRBV2 CASSEGFIGRKETQYF TGTGCCAGCAGTGAAGGGTTTATTGGGAGGAAAGAGACCCAGTACTTC
- TRBJ2-2 - TRBV7-3 CASSLRPTGELFF TGTGCCAGCAGCTTGAGGCCGACCGGGGAGCTGTTTTTT
- TRBJ1-2 TRBD1 TRBV28 CASSSTGTLQGGDYGYTF TGTGCCAGCAGTTCGACCGGCACACTACAGGGGGGAGACTATGGCTACACCTTC
- TRBJ2-5 TRBD2 TRBV7-6 CASSLVGGGLQETQYF TGTGCCAGCAGCTTAGTAGGCGGGGGTCTCCAAGAGACCCAGTACTTC
- TRBJ2-6 - TRBV18 CASSPGNPGANVLAF TGTGCCAGCTCACCCGGGAATCCTGGGGCCAACGTCCTGGCTTTC
- TRBJ2-7 TRBD1 TRBV2 CASSITGGYEQYF TGTGCCAGCAGTATTACAGGGGGCTACGAGCAGTACTTC